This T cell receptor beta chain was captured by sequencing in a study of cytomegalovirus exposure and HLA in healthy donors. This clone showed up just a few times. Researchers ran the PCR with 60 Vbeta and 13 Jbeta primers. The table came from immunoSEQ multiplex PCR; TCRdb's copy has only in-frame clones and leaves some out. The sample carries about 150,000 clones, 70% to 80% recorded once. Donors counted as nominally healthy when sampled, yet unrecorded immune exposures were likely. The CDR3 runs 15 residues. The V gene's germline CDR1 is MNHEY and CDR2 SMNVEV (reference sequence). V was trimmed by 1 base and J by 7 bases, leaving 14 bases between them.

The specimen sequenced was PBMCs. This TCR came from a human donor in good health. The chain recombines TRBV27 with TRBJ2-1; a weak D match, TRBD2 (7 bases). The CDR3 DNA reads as TGTGCCAGCAGTTTATGGGGGGGCGGGGGAAATGAGCAGTTCTTC. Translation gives CASSLWGGGGNEQFF.